A single sample is the source of the 6 T cell receptor beta chains below, sequenced in a study of T-cell reconstitution after alpha-beta-depleted transplantation in children. Preparing the TCRbeta library involved the use of unique molecular identifiers. From the PCR reads, TCRdb called clonotypes with MiXCR, one entry per CDR3 protein. The sample comprises 700,000 to 850,000 distinct CDR3 sequences, roughly 15% of which are singletons, and approximately 5% rests with the top ten. The specimen comprised PBMCs, mostly from graft donor cells, sampled 360 days after TCRalphabeta/CD19-depleted stem cell transplant. Receptors originate from a male patient under 18 who had a stem cell transplant for acute lymphoblastic leukemia, so the T cells may come from the graft donor.

This clonotype came up a few times. The rearrangement joins TRBV5-6 to TRBJ2-4; possible D gene TRBD2, 6 bases. V lost 0 bases and J lost 12, with 13 bases in between. In germline, CDR1 is SGHDT, CDR2 YYEEEE. The CDR3 is made up of 13 amino acids. This CDR3 reads CASSLGGPGDQYF. The CDR3, as DNA: TGTGCCAGCAGCTTGGGAGGCCCGGGAGATCAGTACTTC.

The V call is TRBV7-9, the J call TRBJ2-5; the D is unclear. The CDR3 is made up of 13 amino acids. V lost 8 bases, J lost 0 bases, and 10 bases lay in between. The germline gives CDR1 SEHNR, CDR2 FQNEAQ (reference sequence). The CDR3 is CASRTRNQETQYF. The CDR3 coding sequence is TGTGCCAGCCGGACCAGAAACCAAGAGACCCAGTACTTC.

The J gene is TRBJ2-2, the V gene TRBV29-1; D gene ambiguous. The germline V and J ends were trimmed by 7 bases and 2 bases, with 17 bases remaining between them. The CDR3 covers 15 residues. In germline, CDR1 is SQVTM, CDR2 ANQGSEA. CDR3 residues: CSAARTNSNTGELFF. The CDR3 nucleotides are TGCAGCGCCGCCCGGACGAACAGCAACACCGGGGAGCTGTTTTTT.

This rearrangement joins TRBV24-1 to TRBJ2-1; D might be TRBD1 (5 bases). V was shortened by 3 bases and J by 4 bases, with 12 bases between the two germline ends. CDR1 and CDR2 (germline): KGHDR, SFDVKD. This CDR3 has 15 residues. In DNA form, the CDR3 reads TGTGCCACCAGTGATCCCGGACACGGATACAATGAGCAGTTCTTC. It encodes CATSDPGHGYNEQFF.

This clonotype was counted between two and nine times. The V and J genes are TRBV5-1 and TRBJ2-6; D is unresolved. Germline assignment: CDR1 SGHRS and CDR2 YFSETQ. The CDR3 is made up of 15 amino acids. Trimming took off 5 bases at V and 4 bases at J, with 13 bases between the two ends. The CDR3 loop reads CASRSRDPGANVLTF. The CDR3 DNA is TGCGCCAGCAGGTCACGAGACCCCGGGGCCAACGTCCTGACTTTC.

The CDR3 sequence is CSAVQGVNGYTF. The CDR3 DNA reads TGCAGTGCGGTACAGGGGGTCAATGGCTACACCTTC. The J gene is TRBJ1-2, the V gene TRBV20-1; 8 bases match TRBD1. The CDR3 runs to 12 residues. The germline V gene encodes CDR1 DFQATT and CDR2 SNEGSKA (reference sequence). With 6 bases clipped from V and 6 bases from J, the junction kept 6 bases outside the gene matches.